Described below is a single T cell receptor (beta chain) sequence and its context. These data belong to a study of blood T cells in healthy people across ages. Germline values: CDR1 LNHDA, CDR2 SQIVND (reference sequence). V lost 5 bases, J lost 2 bases, and 12 bases lay in between. This CDR3 comprises 14 residues. Primers used in a second PCR of about 7 to 11 cycles were a sample-barcoded 5' primer and a J-beta primer mix. A single record per CDR3 protein comes from TCRdb applying MiXCR to the 5' RACE reads. The repertoire has 850,000 to 1,000,000 distinct CDR3 sequences, roughly 51% of them found once; the top ten carry 20% to 25%.

The sample comprised blood. V and J are TRBV19 and TRBJ2-5; D is unclear. The sequence was collected from an older woman in good health. The CDR3 DNA sequence: TGTGCCAGTAGTGTCAGGACGGTGCAAGAGACCCAGTACTTC. This translates into CASSVRTVQETQYF.